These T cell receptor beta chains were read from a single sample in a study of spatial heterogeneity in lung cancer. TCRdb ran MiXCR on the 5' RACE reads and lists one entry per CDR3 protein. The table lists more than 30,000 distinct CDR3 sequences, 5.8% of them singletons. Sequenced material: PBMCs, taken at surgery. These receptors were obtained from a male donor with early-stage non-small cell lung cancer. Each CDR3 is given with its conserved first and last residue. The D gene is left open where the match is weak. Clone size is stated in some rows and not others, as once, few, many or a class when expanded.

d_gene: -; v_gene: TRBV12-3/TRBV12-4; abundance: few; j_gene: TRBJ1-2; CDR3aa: CASRGRAESPNYGYTF; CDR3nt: TGTGCCAGCAGGGGCCGGGCAGAAAGCCCTAACTATGGCTACACCTTC
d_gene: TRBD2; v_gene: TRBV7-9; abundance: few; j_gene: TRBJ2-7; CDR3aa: CASSSGLQTYEQYF; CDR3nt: TGTGCCAGCAGCTCGGGACTACAAACCTACGAGCAGTACTTC
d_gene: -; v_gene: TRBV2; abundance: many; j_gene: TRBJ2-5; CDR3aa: CASSEGRETQYF; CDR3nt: TGTGCCAGCAGTGAAGGCAGAGAGACCCAGTACTTC
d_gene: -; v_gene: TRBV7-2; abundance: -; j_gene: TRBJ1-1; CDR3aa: CASSSTSNTEAFF; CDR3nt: TGTGCCAGCAGCTCAACTTCTAACACTGAAGCTTTCTTT
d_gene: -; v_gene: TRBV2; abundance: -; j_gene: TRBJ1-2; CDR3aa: CASRFGTDYGYTF; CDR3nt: TGTGCCAGCAGGTTCGGGACGGATTATGGCTACACCTTC
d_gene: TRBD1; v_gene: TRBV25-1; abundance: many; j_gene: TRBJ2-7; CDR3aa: CASSLQGAYEQYF; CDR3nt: TGTGCCAGCAGTTTGCAGGGGGCCTACGAGCAGTACTTC
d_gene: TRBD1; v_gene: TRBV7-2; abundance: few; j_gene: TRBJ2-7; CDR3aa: CASTSGTGGGEQYF; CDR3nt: TGTGCCAGCACCTCCGGGACAGGGGGAGGCGAGCAGTACTTC
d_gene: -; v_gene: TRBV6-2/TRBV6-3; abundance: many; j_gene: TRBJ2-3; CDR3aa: CASSYQKGMTSDTQYF; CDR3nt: TGTGCCAGCAGTTATCAAAAAGGGATGACTTCAGATACGCAGTATTTT
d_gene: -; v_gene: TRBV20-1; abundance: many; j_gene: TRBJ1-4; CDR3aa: CSAAGTATNEKLFF; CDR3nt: TGCAGTGCGGCCGGGACGGCAACTAATGAAAAACTGTTTTTT
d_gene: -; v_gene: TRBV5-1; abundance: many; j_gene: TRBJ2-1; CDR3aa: CASSSKDTSSYNEQFF; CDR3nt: TGCGCCAGCAGCTCCAAGGACACGAGCTCCTACAATGAGCAGTTCTTC
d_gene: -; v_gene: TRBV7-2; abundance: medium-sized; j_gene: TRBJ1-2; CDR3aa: CASSSRQDYGYTF; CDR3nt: TGTGCCAGCAGCTCCCGACAGGACTATGGCTACACCTTC
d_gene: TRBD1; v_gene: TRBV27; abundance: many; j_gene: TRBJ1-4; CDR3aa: CASSLETGNGKLFF; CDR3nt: TGTGCCAGCAGTTTGGAGACAGGGAACGGAAAACTGTTTTTT
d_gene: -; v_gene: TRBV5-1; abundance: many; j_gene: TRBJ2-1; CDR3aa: CASSLAANEQFF; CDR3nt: TGCGCCAGCAGCTTGGCCGCCAATGAGCAGTTCTTC
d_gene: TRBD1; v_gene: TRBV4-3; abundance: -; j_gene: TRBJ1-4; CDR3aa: CASSQDPGQGATNEKLFF; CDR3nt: TGCGCCAGCAGCCAGGATCCGGGACAGGGTGCAACTAATGAAAAACTGTTTTTT
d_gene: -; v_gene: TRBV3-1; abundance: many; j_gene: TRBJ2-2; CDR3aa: CASSPAGNTGELFF; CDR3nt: TGTGCCAGCAGCCCGGCGGGGAACACCGGGGAGCTGTTTTTT
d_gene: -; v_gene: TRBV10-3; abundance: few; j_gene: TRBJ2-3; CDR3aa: CAIRPYGGTGADTQYF; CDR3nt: TGTGCCATCAGGCCCTACGGGGGCACCGGGGCAGATACGCAGTATTTT
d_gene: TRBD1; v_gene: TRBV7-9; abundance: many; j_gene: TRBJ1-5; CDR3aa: CASSIGTGTSNQPQHF; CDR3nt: TGTGCCAGCAGCATCGGGACAGGGACTAGCAATCAGCCCCAGCATTTT
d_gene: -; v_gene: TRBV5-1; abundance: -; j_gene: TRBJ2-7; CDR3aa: CASSLERPSYEQYF; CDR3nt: TGCGCCAGCAGCTTGGAAAGACCAAGCTACGAGCAGTACTTC
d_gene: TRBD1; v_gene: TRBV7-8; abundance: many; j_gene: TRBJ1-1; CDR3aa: CASSADRVEAFF; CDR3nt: TGTGCCAGCAGCGCCGACAGGGTCGAAGCTTTCTTT
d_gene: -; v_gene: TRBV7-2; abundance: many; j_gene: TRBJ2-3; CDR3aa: CASSHSLTDTQYF; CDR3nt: TGTGCCAGCAGCCACTCCTTAACAGATACGCAGTATTTT
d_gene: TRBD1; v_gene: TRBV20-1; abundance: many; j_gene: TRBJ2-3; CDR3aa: CSARDPRTGEGTDTQYF; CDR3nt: TGCAGTGCTAGAGATCCCCGGACAGGGGAGGGCACAGATACGCAGTATTTT
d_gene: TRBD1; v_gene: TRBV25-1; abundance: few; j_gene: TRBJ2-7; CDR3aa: CASSPSDRAGYEQYF; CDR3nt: TGTGCCAGCAGCCCAAGCGACAGGGCCGGGTACGAGCAGTACTTC
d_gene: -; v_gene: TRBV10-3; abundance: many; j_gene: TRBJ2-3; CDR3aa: CAISPESGRSTDTQYF; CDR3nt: TGTGCCATCAGCCCGGAGAGCGGAAGGAGCACAGATACGCAGTATTTT
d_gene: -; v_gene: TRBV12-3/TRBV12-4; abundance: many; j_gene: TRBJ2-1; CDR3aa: CASSLIRVNEQFF; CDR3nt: TGTGCCAGCAGTTTAATACGGGTCAATGAGCAGTTCTTC
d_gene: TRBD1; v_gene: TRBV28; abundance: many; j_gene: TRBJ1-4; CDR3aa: CASSSGTATNEKLFF; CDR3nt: TGTGCCAGCAGTTCAGGGACAGCAACTAATGAAAAACTGTTTTTT
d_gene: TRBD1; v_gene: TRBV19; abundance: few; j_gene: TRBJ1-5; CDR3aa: CASSMSTRGHGINQPQHF; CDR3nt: TGTGCCAGTAGTATGAGTACGAGGGGGCACGGGATCAATCAGCCCCAGCATTTT
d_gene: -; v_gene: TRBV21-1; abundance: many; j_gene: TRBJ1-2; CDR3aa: CASSEEPELSHLGGYGYTF; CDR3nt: TGTGCCAGCAGCGAAGAGCCGGAGTTGTCCCATCTCGGTGGCTATGGCTACACCTTC
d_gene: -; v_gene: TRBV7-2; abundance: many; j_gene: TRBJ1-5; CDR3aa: CASSPVQGFPNQPQHF; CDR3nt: TGTGCCAGCAGCCCGGTCCAGGGTTTCCCGAATCAGCCCCAGCATTTT
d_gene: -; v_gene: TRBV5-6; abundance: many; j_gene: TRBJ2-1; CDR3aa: CASSSLLGEQFF; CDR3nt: TGTGCCAGCAGCTCCCTTTTGGGTGAGCAGTTCTTC
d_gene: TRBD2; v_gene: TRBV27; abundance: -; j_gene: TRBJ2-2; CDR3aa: CASKSGGAPGELFF; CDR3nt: TGTGCCAGTAAAAGCGGGGGGGCCCCCGGGGAGCTGTTTTTT
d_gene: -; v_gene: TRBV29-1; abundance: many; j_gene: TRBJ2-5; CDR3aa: CSTRQSGGQGTQYF; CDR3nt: TGCAGCACCCGACAGAGTGGGGGCCAAGGGACCCAGTACTTC
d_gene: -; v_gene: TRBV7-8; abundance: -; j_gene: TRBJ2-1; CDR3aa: CASVVQGGWNEQFF; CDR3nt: TGTGCCAGCGTCGTTCAGGGGGGCTGGAATGAGCAGTTCTTC
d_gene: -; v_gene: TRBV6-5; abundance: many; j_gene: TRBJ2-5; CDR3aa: CASRSLVTETQYF; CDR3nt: TGTGCCAGCAGGTCCCTAGTCACAGAGACCCAGTACTTC
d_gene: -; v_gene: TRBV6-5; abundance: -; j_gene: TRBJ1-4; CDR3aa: CASSYSTRGKLFF; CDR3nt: TGTGCCAGCAGTTACTCGACTAGGGGAAAACTGTTTTTT
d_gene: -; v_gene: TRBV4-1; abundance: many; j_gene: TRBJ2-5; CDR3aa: CASSLALMTGTQETQYF; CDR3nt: TGCGCCAGCAGCCTTGCCCTTATGACCGGGACTCAAGAGACCCAGTACTTC
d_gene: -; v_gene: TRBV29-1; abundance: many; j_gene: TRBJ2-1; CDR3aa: CSVAVYNEQFF; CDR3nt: TGCAGCGTTGCGGTTTACAATGAGCAGTTCTTC
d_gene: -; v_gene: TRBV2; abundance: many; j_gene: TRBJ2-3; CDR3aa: CASSENGNTQYF; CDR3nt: TGTGCCAGCAGTGAAAATGGGAATACGCAGTATTTT
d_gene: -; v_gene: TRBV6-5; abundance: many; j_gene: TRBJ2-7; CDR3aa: CASSYRTGYEQYF; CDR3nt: TGTGCCAGCAGTTACCGCACAGGGTACGAGCAGTACTTC
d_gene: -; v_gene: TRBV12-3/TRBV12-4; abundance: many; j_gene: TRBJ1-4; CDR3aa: CASSLGSDRGGKLFF; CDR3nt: TGTGCCAGCAGTTTAGGTTCGGACCGAGGGGGAAAACTGTTTTTT
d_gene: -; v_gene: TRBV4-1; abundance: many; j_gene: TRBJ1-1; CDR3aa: CASSQGEENTEAFF; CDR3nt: TGCGCCAGCAGCCAAGGCGAGGAGAACACTGAAGCTTTCTTT
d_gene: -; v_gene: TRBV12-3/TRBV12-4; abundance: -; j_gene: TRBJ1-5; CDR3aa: CASSLALGEHF; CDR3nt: TGTGCCAGCAGTTTAGCCTTGGGTGAGCATTTT
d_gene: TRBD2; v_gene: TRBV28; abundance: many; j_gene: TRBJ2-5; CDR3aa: CASSFAGRAETQYF; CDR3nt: TGTGCCAGCAGTTTTGCTGGGAGGGCGGAGACCCAGTACTTC